The 18 T cell receptor beta chains presented below share a single source sample, sequenced in a study of shared clonotypes between healthy human individuals. Here immunoSEQ multiplex PCR was the method, and the copy in TCRdb shows in-frame clones only, minus some. The table shows over 2,000,000 clones, with roughly 95% occurring only once. CD8 cells classed as naive were CD45RO-negative and positively selected for CCR7, excluding terminally differentiated effector memory CD45RA+ cells. Sequencing used naive CD8+ T cells from PBMCs. Receptors originate from a man aged 18 to 30 in good health. Some clones in this sample may be carry-over from other donors' samples.

Here the CDR3 reads CATLVIPGGNEQFF. The CDR3 DNA sequence: TGTGCCACCCTCGTAATTCCGGGGGGGAATGAGCAGTTCTTC. The gene calls are TRBV28 and TRBJ2-1; TRBD2 matches at 8 bases. The CDR3 covers 14 residues. Losses at the gene ends were 10 bases for V and 7 bases for J; bases not matched to a gene: 12. Germline V gives CDR1 MDHEN, CDR2 SYDVKM. The full variable domain, in which reference TRBV28 and TRBJ2-1 provide the parts outside the CDR3, is DVKVTQSSRYLVKRTGEKVFLECVQDMDHENMFWYRQDPGLGLRLIYFSYDVKMKEKGDIPEGYSVSREKKERFSLILESASTNQTSMYLCATLVIPGGNEQFFGPGTRLTVL.

The chain carries TRBV5-1 and TRBJ1-2; D remains ambiguous. Germline V lookup: CDR1 SGHRS, CDR2 YFSETQ. This CDR3 region has 15 residues. With 4 bases removed from V and 4 bases from J, the gap between germline ends came to 17 bases. CDR3 sequence (DNA): TGCGCCAGCAGCCCCATCGGACTGAACGTCTATGGCTACACCTTC. Protein: CASSPIGLNVYGYTF.

The chain carries TRBV15 and TRBJ2-2, with D possibly TRBD1 on 6 matching bases. CDR1 LNHNV and CDR2 YYDKDF come from the germline V gene (reference sequence). V was shortened by 2 bases and J by 4 bases, with 11 bases between the two germline ends. This CDR3 contains 15 residues. Here the CDR3 DNA reads TGTGCCACCAGCAGATCGGGACACTCCACCGGGGAGCTGTTTTTT. It codes for CATSRSGHSTGELFF.

The chain links TRBV14 to TRBJ2-7; D perhaps matches TRBD2 (6 bases). The CDR3 spans 15 residues. V shed 4 bases and J shed 0 bases, with 13 bases lying between them. CDR1 and CDR2 from the germline V gene are SGHDN and FVKESK. The CDR3 loop is CASSPGAGPSYEQYF. CDR3 nucleotides: TGTGCCAGCAGCCCCGGTGCGGGGCCCTCCTACGAGCAGTACTTC.

The rearrangement links TRBV28 to TRBJ2-1; no definite D call. Germline loops: CDR1 MDHEN, CDR2 SYDVKM. The CDR3 length is 13 residues. Trimming left V 4 bases short and J 10 bases short, with 14 bases between. CDR3 region: CASSSRTTREQFF. The CDR3 bases are TGTGCCAGCAGTTCCCGGACCACCCGGGAGCAGTTCTTC. The complete variable domain, with remaining parts taken from reference TRBV28 and TRBJ2-1, reads DVKVTQSSRYLVKRTGEKVFLECVQDMDHENMFWYRQDPGLGLRLIYFSYDVKMKEKGDIPEGYSVSREKKERFSLILESASTNQTSMYLCASSSRTTREQFFGPGTRLTVL.

The chain joins TRBV11-2 to TRBJ2-7; 8 nucleotides agree with TRBD1. V was pared by 4 bases and J by 2 bases, with 7 bases of the junction left unmatched. Germline V CDR1 and CDR2: SGHAT, FQNNGV. This CDR3 contains 15 residues. This CDR3 is CASSSLRTGPYEQYF. CDR3 DNA sequence: TGTGCCAGCAGCTCCCTCCGGACAGGGCCCTACGAGCAGTACTTC.

The chain couples TRBV5-6 to TRBJ2-7; possible D gene TRBD1, 5 bases. CDR3 size: 14 residues. With 4 bases removed from V and 7 bases from J, the gap between germline ends came to 18 bases. Looked up from germline, CDR1 is SGHDT and CDR2 is YYEEEE. The CDR3: CASSGQGGWREQYF. The CDR3 DNA reads as TGTGCCAGCAGCGGGCAGGGTGGCTGGAGAGAGCAGTACTTC.

The V and J genes are TRBV21-1 and TRBJ2-5; the D segment call TRBD1 is taken from the table without a DNA check. TRBV21-1 is flagged as a pseudogene. The CDR3 sequence is 14 residues long. This CDR3 reads CASSPRASGETQYF. The CDR3 nucleotides read TGTGCCAGCAGCCCCCGCGCGTCAGGAGAGACCCAGTACTTC.

A single count supports this clone. V gene TRBV4-1 combines with J gene TRBJ2-3; tentatively, D is TRBD1 (6 bases). There are 15 residues in the CDR3. The germline V and J ends were trimmed by 2 bases and 1 base, with 10 bases remaining between them. The germline V gene has CDR1 MGHRA and CDR2 YSYEKL. CDR3 protein: CASSQTGWGTDTQYF. The CDR3 DNA reads as TGCGCCAGCAGCCAAACAGGGTGGGGCACAGATACGCAGTATTTT.

The chain employs TRBV7-9 and TRBJ2-1; unclear D gene. Germline CDR1 is SEHNR and CDR2 is FQNEAQ (reference sequence). Trimming stripped 3 bases from V and 3 bases from J, with 6 bases between. This CDR3 has 13 amino acids. The CDR3 DNA is TGTGCCAGCAGCTTTAGTGACTACAATGAGCAGTTCTTC. Translation: CASSFSDYNEQFF.

The genes are TRBV19 and TRBJ2-7; tentative D call: TRBD1 (6 bases). The germline CDR1 and CDR2 sequences are LNHDA and SQIVND (reference sequence). Trimming took off 2 bases at V and 3 bases at J, with 11 bases between the two ends. The CDR3 runs to 14 residues. The CDR3 sequence is CASSIPGQIYEQYF. DNA for the CDR3: TGTGCCAGTAGTATACCCGGACAGATCTACGAGCAGTACTTC.

The chain combines TRBV9 with TRBJ2-2, with 7 bases aligning to TRBD2. Trimming removed 7 bases from V and 1 base from J; junction bases left unmatched: 7. The CDR3 consists of 15 residues. CDR1 SGDLS and CDR2 YYNGEE come from the germline V gene. In DNA form, the CDR3 reads TGTGCCAGCGGGGGAAGCGGGATGAACACCGGGGAGCTGTTTTTT. It encodes CASGGSGMNTGELFF. The whole variable domain, remainder taken from reference TRBV9 and TRBJ2-2, is DSGVTQTPKHLITATGQRVTLRCSPRSGDLSVYWYQQSLDQGLQFLIQYYNGEERAKGNILERFSAQQFPDLHSELNLSSLELGDSALYFCASGGSGMNTGELFFGEGSRLTVL.

This clone was observed a few times. The V gene is TRBV9, the J gene TRBJ2-1, with D perhaps matching TRBD1 (5 bases). The CDR3 has 15 amino acids. CDR1 and CDR2 from the germline V gene are SGDLS and YYNGEE. V lost 4 bases to trimming and J lost 5 bases, with 16 bases between them. The CDR3 loop is CASSTRQPHDNEQFF. The DNA for the CDR3 is TGTGCCAGCAGCACCAGACAGCCCCATGACAATGAGCAGTTCTTC.

The genes are TRBV7-7 and TRBJ2-5; weak D call: TRBD1 (6 bases). The CDR3 runs 15 residues. Trimming took off 3 bases at V and 0 bases at J, with 11 bases between the two ends. Germline assignment: CDR1 SSHAT and CDR2 FNYEAQ (reference sequence). The CDR3 reads CASSLGHTYQETQYF. The DNA of the CDR3 is TGTGCCAGCAGCTTGGGACACACATACCAAGAGACCCAGTACTTC.

This chain connects TRBV7-8 to TRBJ1-5, with no clear D. The CDR3 length is 15 residues. V lost 0 bases and J 0 bases, leaving 6 bases between the germline ends. The germline CDR1 and CDR2 sequences are SGHVS and FQNEAQ. The CDR3 region is CASSLADYSNQPQHF. CDR3 nucleotide sequence: TGTGCCAGCAGCTTAGCTGATTATAGCAATCAGCCCCAGCATTTT.

The chain has TRBV6-5 and TRBJ2-7; D might be TRBD1 (6 bases). The CDR3 sequence is 15 residues long. V was shortened by 6 bases and J by 2 bases, with 17 bases between the two germline ends. Germline V lookup: CDR1 MNHEY, CDR2 SVGAGI. CDR3 sequence: CASRPGTSLPYEQYF. Here the CDR3 DNA reads TGTGCCAGCAGGCCCGGGACATCCCTCCCCTACGAGCAGTACTTC.

The genes are TRBV28 and TRBJ1-1; D unclear. Germline V lookup: CDR1 MDHEN, CDR2 SYDVKM. CDR3 length: 14 amino acids. Trimming pared 1 base from V and 6 bases from J, leaving 12 bases between. The DNA for the CDR3 is TGTGCCAGCAGTTTATTCTATCAGAATCCTGAAGCTTTCTTT. It is translated as CASSLFYQNPEAFF.

This rearrangement joins TRBV7-8 to TRBJ2-2; 7 bases match TRBD1. V was clipped by 5 bases and J by 6 bases; unmatched bases: 9. The V gene's germline CDR1 is SGHVS and CDR2 FQNEAQ. CDR3 length equals 15 residues. CDR3 amino acids: CASSKRQGGPGELFF. The DNA for the CDR3 is TGTGCCAGCAGCAAACGACAGGGTGGCCCCGGGGAGCTGTTTTTT.